The 24 T cell receptor beta chains in this list originate from one sample, sequenced in a study of cytomegalovirus exposure and HLA in healthy donors. Method: immunoSEQ multiplex PCR; TCRdb's copy keeps in-frame clones and lacks some. The top ten clones hold 5.5% to 7% of a sample with 140,000 or so clones, 80% to 90% of them seen once. Sequenced: PBMCs. The receptors shown here come from a woman aged 25 to 39 in good health and CMV-seropositive.

V gene TRBV7-9 combines with J gene TRBJ2-5; D is unresolved. The V gene lost 3 bases and the J gene lost 7 bases, with 6 bases spanning the gap. The germline gives CDR1 SEHNR, CDR2 FQNEAQ (reference sequence). This CDR3 has 11 amino acids. Written as DNA, the CDR3 is TGTGCCAGCAGCTTGACGGGGACCCAGTACTTC. Translating gives CASSLTGTQYF.

The J gene is TRBJ2-2, the V gene TRBV2, with D perhaps matching TRBD1 (6 bases). Per the germline V gene, CDR1 is SNHLY and CDR2 is FYNNEI. V was trimmed by 9 bases and J by 0 bases, leaving 8 bases between them. The CDR3 extends over 13 amino acids. CDR3 protein: CARGASNTGELFF. Here the CDR3 DNA reads TGTGCCAGGGGGGCGTCGAACACCGGGGAGCTGTTTTTT.

The rearrangement links TRBV6-1 to TRBJ1-1, with D tentatively TRBD1 (5 bases). CDR1 is MNHNS, CDR2 SASEGT, per germline. The CDR3 loop spans 15 amino acids. Deletions cut 6 bases from V and 5 bases from J, with 19 bases between. CDR3 DNA sequence: TGTGCCAGCAGATTGGTCGGGGGAGGAGGGACTGAAGCTTTCTTT. It is translated as CASRLVGGGGTEAFF.

The chain uses TRBV10-1 and TRBJ1-2; 9 bases are shared with TRBD1. This CDR3 region has 17 residues. V dropped 4 bases and J dropped 7; count of bases not matched to a gene: 16. The germline V gene encodes CDR1 WNHNN and CDR2 SYGVQD (reference sequence). CDR3 sequence (DNA): TGCGCCAGCAGTGCCGGGACAGGGAATTTCCTATCGGGTGGCTACACCTTC. Its translation: CASSAGTGNFLSGGYTF.

The chain links TRBV2 to TRBJ2-3; tentatively, D is TRBD2 (6 bases). Germline V lookup: CDR1 SNHLY, CDR2 FYNNEI. There are 16 residues in the CDR3. V lost 7 bases to trimming and J lost 1 base, with 18 bases between them. The CDR3 DNA follows: TGTGCCAGCACTCTATTTTGGACGGGGGGCACAGATACGCAGTATTTT. This sequence encodes CASTLFWTGGTDTQYF.

The chain recombines TRBV14 with TRBJ2-5; 10 bases line up with TRBD2. Germline trimming cut 5 bases from V and 4 bases from J; bases unmatched to any gene: 1. Looked up from germline, CDR1 is SGHDN and CDR2 is FVKESK. CDR3 size: 13 residues. The CDR3: CASSLAGGETQYF. For the CDR3, the DNA is TGTGCCAGCAGCTTAGCGGGGGGAGAGACCCAGTACTTC. The entire variable domain, with the rest obtained from reference TRBV14 and TRBJ2-5, is as follows: EAGVTQFPSHSVIEKGQTVTLRCDPISGHDNLYWYRRVMGKEIKFLLHFVKESKQDESGMPNNRFLAERTGGTYSTLKVQPAELEDSGVYFCASSLAGGETQYFGPGTRLLVL.

The chain couples TRBV27 to TRBJ2-1, with D perhaps matching TRBD1 (6 bases). Germline V lookup: CDR1 MNHEY, CDR2 SMNVEV (reference sequence). V gave up 6 bases and J gave up 1 base, with 19 bases separating them. This CDR3 is built from 17 residues. The CDR3 here is CASSHLSDRKSYNEQFF. The CDR3 nucleotides are TGTGCCAGCAGCCACCTATCAGACAGGAAATCCTACAATGAGCAGTTCTTC.

This clone was seen just once. The rearrangement links TRBV6-1 to TRBJ1-1; D may be TRBD1 (6 bases). Trimming removed 4 bases from V and 0 bases from J, with 9 bases in between. CDR1 and CDR2 from the germline V gene are MNHNS and SASEGT. CDR3 length: 14 residues. The CDR3 protein is CASSAYRVNTEAFF. CDR3 nucleotides: TGTGCCAGCAGTGCCTACAGGGTGAACACTGAAGCTTTCTTT.

The gene calls are TRBV5-1 and TRBJ1-1, with 7 bases identical to TRBD1. Germline assignment: CDR1 SGHRS and CDR2 YFSETQ. CDR3 length equals 13 residues. The trim removed 4 bases at V and 1 base at J, leaving 1 base unmatched. This CDR3 reads CASSNRGNTEAFF. The CDR3 DNA is TGCGCCAGCAGCAACAGGGGGAACACTGAAGCTTTCTTT.

The genes are TRBV9 and TRBJ1-1; TRBD1 aligns across 7 bases. Germline-derived CDR1 and CDR2 are SGDLS and YYNGEE. The V and J ends lost 0 bases and 5 bases, in that order; junction bases with no gene match: 7. The CDR3 is 15 amino acids. In nucleotides, the CDR3 is TGTGCCAGCAGCGTAGATTCGAGGGGGCTTACTGAAGCTTTCTTT. This sequence encodes CASSVDSRGLTEAFF.

This sequence joins TRBV13 and TRBJ2-2; TRBD2 might be the D (5 bases). Per germline, CDR1 PRHDT and CDR2 FYEKMQ (reference sequence). The CDR3 sequence is 14 residues long. The germline V and J ends were trimmed by 6 bases and 4 bases, with 12 bases remaining between them. The CDR3 region is CASSNTRSTGELFF. The CDR3 DNA follows: TGTGCCAGCAGTAACACTAGATCCACCGGGGAGCTGTTTTTT.

This clone occurred once. This chain uses TRBV5-1 with TRBJ2-7; 7 positions agree with TRBD2. V dropped 4 bases and J dropped 2; count of bases not matched to a gene: 3. The CDR3 totals 13 residues. Germline assignment: CDR1 SGHRS and CDR2 YFSETQ. The CDR3 nucleotides read TGCGCCAGCAGCCGGGAGGCCCCCTACGAGCAGTACTTC. This encodes CASSREAPYEQYF.

The genes are TRBV6-5 and TRBJ2-2, with D possibly matching TRBD1 (5 bases). Looked up from germline, CDR1 is MNHEY and CDR2 is SVGAGI. Trimming removed 2 bases at V and 5 bases at J, with 9 bases between. The CDR3 length is 14 residues. CDR3: CASSYRGWTGELFF. CDR3 nucleotides: TGTGCCAGCAGTTACAGGGGTTGGACCGGGGAGCTGTTTTTT.

This chain joins TRBV29-1 and TRBJ1-4; the match to TRBD1 covers 8 bases. J gave up 8 bases and V 4 bases, and 9 bases lay outside the gene matches. Germline-derived CDR1 and CDR2 are SQVTM and ANQGSEA. CDR3 length equals 14 residues. The DNA for the CDR3 is TGCAGCGTTGGACAGGGGAAGAGGGAGGAAAAACTGTTTTTT. Its translation: CSVGQGKREEKLFF. Full variable domain (rest looked up from reference TRBV29-1 and TRBJ1-4): SAVISQKPSRDICQRGTSLTIQCQVDSQVTMMFWYRQQPGQSLTLIATANQGSEATYESGFVIDKFPISRPNLTFSTLTVSNMSPEDSSIYLCSVGQGKREEKLFFGSGTQLSVL.

The gene calls are TRBV10-2 and TRBJ2-7; a weak D match, TRBD2 (6 bases). The CDR3 runs to 14 residues. Trimming left V 9 bases short and J 6 bases short, with 21 bases between. Germline V lookup: CDR1 WSHSY, CDR2 SAAADI. CDR3 loop: CASTRGSGRPEQYF. For the CDR3, the DNA is TGCGCCAGTACCCGGGGTAGCGGACGACCCGAGCAGTACTTC.

This clone has a single count. The chain is built from TRBV6-1 and TRBJ1-2; TRBD1 aligns across 7 bases. V was pared by 2 bases and J by 4 bases, with 7 bases of the junction left unmatched. The CDR3 consists of 15 residues. Germline assignment: CDR1 MNHNS and CDR2 SASEGT. The CDR3 loop is CASSEQTGQSYGYTF. CDR3 DNA sequence: TGTGCCAGCAGTGAACAGACGGGACAGTCCTATGGCTACACCTTC.

DNA for the CDR3: TGTGCCAGCAGCTTAGCGGCAGGGCCCTACGAGCAGTACTTC. It translates to CASSLAAGPYEQYF. The V call is TRBV11-2, the J call TRBJ2-7; possible D gene TRBD1, 5 bases. CDR3 length: 14 residues. CDR1 SGHAT and CDR2 FQNNGV come from the germline V gene. V gave up 1 base and J gave up 2 bases, with 9 bases separating them.

The rearrangement uses TRBV27 and TRBJ1-2, with a possible D match to TRBD1 (5 bases). In germline, CDR1 is MNHEY, CDR2 SMNVEV (reference sequence). The CDR3 has 14 residues. V lost 1 base, J lost 3 bases, and 9 bases lay in between. The CDR3 loop reads CASSLYVTDYGYTF. The CDR3 nucleotides read TGTGCCAGCAGTTTATACGTGACAGACTATGGCTACACCTTC.

The rearrangement joins TRBV6-6 to TRBJ1-1, with TRBD1 matching over 7 bases. V gave up 6 bases and J gave up 0 bases; unmatched junction bases: 1. The CDR3 is made up of 13 amino acids. CDR1 and CDR2 from the germline V gene are MNHNY and SVGAGI (reference sequence). The CDR3 bases are TGTGCCAGCAGGACAGGGCTGAACACTGAAGCTTTCTTT. Its translation: CASRTGLNTEAFF.

V gene TRBV5-4 combines with J gene TRBJ1-2, with D perhaps TRBD1 (5 bases). Germline V CDR1 and CDR2: SGHNT, YYREEE (reference sequence). V was shortened by 0 bases and J by 4 bases, with 7 bases between the two germline ends. This CDR3 comprises 13 residues. CDR3 sequence reads: CASSLGGPYGYTF. In nucleotides, the CDR3 is TGTGCCAGCAGCTTGGGGGGCCCCTATGGCTACACCTTC.

The chain carries TRBV29-1 and TRBJ1-5; the D is unclear. Germline CDR1 reads SQVTM; CDR2 reads ANQGSEA. The ends were cut back, 4 bases at V and 4 bases at J, with 8 bases in the middle. The length of the CDR3 is 12 residues. The DNA for the CDR3 is TGCAGCGTTGGTGGAGGTAATCAGCCCCAGCATTTT. As protein: CSVGGGNQPQHF.

This chain joins TRBV11-2 and TRBJ2-1; possibly TRBD1 for D (7 bases). Germline V gives CDR1 SGHAT, CDR2 FQNNGV. The CDR3 is 17 amino acids. The V end was cut by 5 bases, the J end by 5 bases, with 22 bases between. CDR3 nucleotides: TGTGCCAGCAGCCTAGCGAGGGGGCGACATGGGCACAATGAGCAGTTCTTC. Protein product: CASSLARGRHGHNEQFF.

The V and J genes are TRBV5-1 and TRBJ2-5; possible D gene TRBD1, 5 bases. Germline values: CDR1 SGHRS, CDR2 YFSETQ. This CDR3 has 15 amino acids. V shed 0 bases and J shed 4 bases, with 13 bases lying between them. CDR3 loop: CASSLEPGRAETQYF. CDR3 coding DNA: TGCGCCAGCAGCTTGGAGCCTGGCAGGGCAGAGACCCAGTACTTC.

The chain employs TRBV6-5 and TRBJ1-2, with 8 bases lining up with TRBD1. Unmatched junction bases numbered 2, after V lost 2 bases and J lost 6 bases. CDR3 length: 13 residues. CDR1 MNHEY and CDR2 SVGAGI come from the germline V gene. CDR3 DNA: TGTGCCAGCAGTTACCCAGGGGGCCATGGCTACACCTTC. This translates into CASSYPGGHGYTF.